The 11 T cell receptor beta chains below come from one sample, sequenced in a study of T-cell reconstitution after alpha-beta-depleted transplantation in children. The authors prepared the TCRbeta library with unique molecular identifiers. Using its own MiXCR run on the PCR reads, TCRdb lists one record per CDR3 protein. The repertoire consists of about 120,000 distinct CDR3 sequences, with under 30% occurring once and the leading ten covering roughly 10%. Source: PBMCs, mostly from graft donor cells, taken 180 days after TCRalphabeta/CD19-depleted stem cell transplant. Receptor source: a male patient aged 2 to 9 who had a stem cell transplant for chronic granulomatous disease, so the T cells may come from the graft donor.

The rearrangement uses TRBV7-8 and TRBJ2-7; no clear D gene. Per the germline V gene, CDR1 is SGHVS and CDR2 is FQNEAQ. Trimming pared 3 bases from V and 2 bases from J, leaving 5 bases between. This CDR3 has 12 residues. CDR3 DNA sequence: TGTGCCAGCAGCTTTGAAACCTACGAGCAGTACTTC. Its protein product is CASSFETYEQYF.

This clonotype was counted between two and nine times. The genes are TRBV29-1 and TRBJ2-3, with unresolved D. V was cut by 4 bases and J by 4 bases, with 12 bases left in between. The germline CDR1 and CDR2 sequences are SQVTM and ANQGSEA. CDR3 length equals 13 residues. DNA for the CDR3: TGCAGCGTTGTCGGGTTATTTGCAGATACGCAGTATTTT. Translated: CSVVGLFADTQYF.

The chain couples TRBV30 to TRBJ1-1; D is unclear. Trimming shortened V by 3 bases and J by 0 bases, and 14 bases separated the two germline ends. Germline V gene data show CDR1 as GTSNPN and CDR2 as SVGIG (reference sequence). The CDR3 length is 15 residues. The CDR3 here is CAWRGNQAMNTEAFF. The DNA for the CDR3 is TGTGCCTGGAGGGGAAATCAGGCAATGAACACTGAAGCTTTCTTT. The complete variable domain, with remaining parts taken from reference TRBV30 and TRBJ1-1, reads SQTIHQWPATLVQPVGSPLSLECTVEGTSNPNLYWYRQAAGRGLQLLFYSVGIGQISSEVPQNLSASRPQDRQFILSSKKLLLSDSGFYLCAWRGNQAMNTEAFFGQGTRLTVV.

The CDR3 protein is CSVEVFIVELAKNIQYF. CDR3 DNA: TGCAGCGTTGAAGTCTTTATCGTGGAACTAGCCAAAAACATTCAGTACTTC. The chain is built from TRBV29-1 and TRBJ2-4; D uncertain. V gave up 1 base and J gave up 0 bases, with 16 bases separating them. This CDR3 has 17 residues. Germline V lookup: CDR1 SQVTM, CDR2 ANQGSEA.

V and J are TRBV12-3 or TRBV12-4 and TRBJ1-5, with 8 bases identical to TRBD1. The J segment lost 5 bases and the V segment lost 3 bases, leaving 6 bases of the junction unmatched. This CDR3 is built from 15 residues. CDR3 in DNA: TGTGCCAGCAGTTTGGGCGGGACAGGAGATCAGCCCCAGCATTTT. Amino acid sequence: CASSLGGTGDQPQHF.

This clonotype showed up just a few times. This chain joins TRBV9 and TRBJ2-7; TRBD1 is a possible D gene (5 bases). The CDR3 extends over 12 amino acids. The germline V and J ends were trimmed by 2 bases and 6 bases, with 9 bases remaining between them. The germline CDR1 and CDR2 sequences are SGDLS and YYNGEE. The CDR3 spells CASSVQGREQYF. In nucleotides, the CDR3 is TGTGCCAGCAGCGTCCAGGGTCGCGAGCAGTACTTC.

CDR3 sequence: CASTSAGAETQYF. CDR3 in DNA: TGCGCCAGCACTTCAGCAGGGGCTGAGACCCAGTACTTC. The chain couples TRBV23-1 to TRBJ2-5, with D maybe TRBD1 (6 bases). TRBV23-1 carries the ORF label, with uncertain function. The CDR3 extends over 13 amino acids. Trimming removed 7 bases at V and 5 bases at J, with 14 bases between.

Many counts were recorded for this clonotype. The chain has TRBV18 and TRBJ2-1; no reliable D call. The CDR3 runs to 13 residues. Germline assignment: CDR1 KGHSH and CDR2 LQKENI. V lost 4 bases to trimming and J lost 5 bases, with 9 bases between them. CDR3 in amino acids: CASSHPTDNEQFF. The DNA of the CDR3 is TGTGCCAGCTCACACCCTACTGACAATGAGCAGTTCTTC. The full variable domain, its missing parts supplied by reference TRBV18 and TRBJ2-1, is NAGVMQNPRHLVRRRGQEARLRCSPMKGHSHVYWYRQLPEEGLKFMVYLQKENIIDESGMPKERFSAEFPKEGPSILRIQQVVRGDSAAYFCASSHPTDNEQFFGPGTRLTVL.

V gene TRBV29-1 combines with J gene TRBJ2-1, with no clear D. V was clipped by 4 bases and J by 4 bases, with 14 bases between them. The CDR3 spans 14 residues. Germline V gene lookup returns CDR1 SQVTM and CDR2 ANQGSEA. The CDR3 spells CSVGLVGSYNEQFF. CDR3 DNA: TGCAGCGTTGGGCTAGTGGGATCGTACAATGAGCAGTTCTTC.

This clonotype was observed many times. The rearrangement uses TRBV5-5 and TRBJ2-5; D tentatively fits TRBD1 or TRBD2 (5 bases each). CDR1 is SGHKS, CDR2 YYEKEE, per germline (reference sequence). Deletions cut 2 bases from V and 2 bases from J, with 19 bases between. The CDR3 runs 17 residues. The CDR3: CASSFQRLRGRQETQYF. CDR3 nucleotides: TGTGCCAGCAGCTTCCAGCGTTTGAGGGGTCGGCAAGAGACCCAGTACTTC. Combining the CDR3 with reference TRBV5-5 and TRBJ2-5 gives the whole variable domain DAGVTQSPTHLIKTRGQQVTLRCSPISGHKSVSWYQQVLGQGPQFIFQYYEKEERGRGNFPDRFSARQFPNYSSELNVNALLLGDSALYLCASSFQRLRGRQETQYFGPGTRLLVL.

On this clonotype itself: At one end the junction does not follow the germline gene, possibly because of a read error. The J gene is TRBJ2-3, the V gene TRBV20-1, with D possibly TRBD1 on 6 matching bases. The CDR3 runs to 16 residues. Germline V gene data show CDR1 as DFQATT and CDR2 as SNEGSKA (reference sequence). Here the CDR3 reads CSARGSWGRYGDTQYF. The CDR3, as DNA: TGCAGTGCCAGAGGCTCGTGGGGGCGATATGGGGATACGCAGTATTTT.